One sample yielded the 23 T cell receptor beta chains listed below, sequenced in a study of blood T cell repertoires in COVID-19. The method was immunoSEQ multiplex PCR; TCRdb's version includes in-frame clones alone and lacks a portion of them. The sample shows about 50,000 clones, around 80% of them seen only once. The source material was peripheral blood. The receptors were gathered from a man in his 70s with acute or convalescent COVID-19.

The chain combines TRBV27 with TRBJ1-6; TRBD1 matches 8 bases. V trimming: 6 bases; J trimming: 19 bases; junction bases outside the gene matches: 11. Germline V gene lookup returns CDR1 MNHEY and CDR2 SMNVEV (reference sequence). CDR3 size: 12 residues. Here the CDR3 reads CASSSYRTGLHF. The CDR3 bases are TGTGCCAGCAGCTCGTATAGGACAGGGTTGCACTTT.

This chain uses TRBV6-6 with TRBJ2-7, with 7 bases aligning to TRBD1. The germline V gene has CDR1 MNHNY and CDR2 SVGAGI (reference sequence). Germline trimming cut 6 bases from V and 6 bases from J; bases unmatched to any gene: 17. The CDR3 runs 16 residues. The DNA of the CDR3 is TGTGCCAGCAGGGAGAATACCCAGGGGGACAGCGGCGAGCAGTACTTC. This sequence encodes CASRENTQGDSGEQYF.

V is TRBV6-6 and J is TRBJ1-2; D is undetermined. The CDR3 length is 12 residues. CDR1 and CDR2 from the germline V gene are MNHNY and SVGAGI (reference sequence). Trimming left V 4 bases short and J 3 bases short, with 6 bases between. The CDR3 DNA sequence: TGTGCCAGCAGTTTGCCGGACTATGGCTACACCTTC. It is translated as CASSLPDYGYTF.

V usage is TRBV11-2 and J usage is TRBJ2-7, with D unresolved. Deletions cut 8 bases from V and 1 base from J, with 6 bases between. CDR3 size: 11 residues. The germline V gene has CDR1 SGHAT and CDR2 FQNNGV. CDR3 bases: TGTGCCAGCTCGCGATCCTACGAGCAGTACTTC. Encoded protein: CASSRSYEQYF.

CDR3 DNA: TGTGCCAGCAGCTTAGGGACAGTGAGCTCTGGAAACACCATATATTTT. Translation: CASSLGTVSSGNTIYF. The gene calls are TRBV28 and TRBJ1-3; 7 bases match TRBD1. CDR3 length equals 16 residues. Per germline, CDR1 MDHEN and CDR2 SYDVKM. V shed 6 bases, J shed 0 bases, and the junction held 8 bases outside the gene matches.

V usage is TRBV27 and J usage is TRBJ2-2; TRBD2 is a possible D gene (6 bases). Deletions cut 3 bases from V and 5 bases from J, with 10 bases between. The CDR3 extends over 14 amino acids. CDR1 is MNHEY, CDR2 SMNVEV, per germline (reference sequence). The chain's CDR3 is CASSFSRGTGELFF. The CDR3 bases are TGTGCCAGCAGTTTTTCCCGGGGGACCGGGGAGCTGTTTTTT.

The J gene is TRBJ2-5, the V gene TRBV3-1 (or the pseudogene TRBV3-2), with 7 bases matching TRBD1. From germline, CDR1 is LGHDT and CDR2 YNNKEL (reference sequence). The J segment lost 2 bases and the V segment lost 1 base, leaving 4 bases of the junction unmatched. The CDR3 is 15 residues long. The CDR3 coding sequence is TGTGCCAGCAGCCAAGGGCCAGGGGGACAAGAGACCCAGTACTTC. Translating it yields CASSQGPGGQETQYF.

This clone showed up just once. The V and J genes are TRBV7-9 and TRBJ2-1, with TRBD1 matching over 9 bases. The germline V gene has CDR1 SEHNR and CDR2 FQNEAQ (reference sequence). The CDR3 runs 15 residues. The V gene end was trimmed by 5 bases and the J gene end by 4 bases; junction bases not matched to a gene: 6. As DNA, the CDR3 is TGTGCCAGCAGCCGACAGGGGACAGGGTACAATGAGCAGTTCTTC. Amino acid sequence: CASSRQGTGYNEQFF.

The chain carries TRBV5-1 and TRBJ2-5; maybe TRBD2 (6 bases). Germline V gene lookup returns CDR1 SGHRS and CDR2 YFSETQ. The CDR3 has 16 amino acids. Between the trimmed V and J ends, which lost 0 bases and 5 bases, there was a span of 17 bases. The CDR3 region is CASSLEGRGAIETQYF. The CDR3 region has the DNA TGCGCCAGCAGCTTGGAAGGGCGCGGGGCTATTGAGACCCAGTACTTC.

This clone was recorded a few times. The chain combines TRBV20-1 with TRBJ2-2; 8 bases match TRBD2. CDR1 DFQATT and CDR2 SNEGSKA come from the germline V gene (reference sequence). This CDR3 is 17 amino acids long. V trimming: 3 bases; J trimming: 4 bases; junction bases outside the gene matches: 13. CDR3 amino acids: CSASSLAGPTGTGELFF. CDR3 nucleotide sequence: TGCAGTGCTAGTAGCTTAGCGGGGCCTACGGGCACCGGGGAGCTGTTTTTT.

The V and J genes are TRBV7-7 and TRBJ2-3; D is ambiguous. Trimming removed 5 bases at V and 1 base at J, with 7 bases between. In germline, CDR1 is SSHAT, CDR2 FNYEAQ (reference sequence). CDR3 length: 13 residues. DNA of the CDR3: TGTGCCAGCAGCGCGTCCGGCACAGATACGCAGTATTTT. This codes for CASSASGTDTQYF.

This chain uses TRBV28 with TRBJ2-1; 12 nucleotides line up with TRBD2. The trim removed 3 bases at V and 8 bases at J, leaving 5 bases unmatched. The CDR3 is 15 amino acids. Germline loops: CDR1 MDHEN, CDR2 SYDVKM. The CDR3: CASSFGLAGLDEQFF. DNA for the CDR3: TGTGCCAGCAGTTTCGGACTAGCGGGGCTCGATGAGCAGTTCTTC.

The rearrangement links TRBV28 to TRBJ1-2, with 9 bases that match TRBD1. Germline-derived CDR1 and CDR2 are MDHEN and SYDVKM. V lost 4 bases to trimming and J lost 3 bases; unmatched junction nucleotides: 9. This CDR3 is built from 16 residues. CDR3 in amino acids: CASSSYTGGADYGYTF. CDR3 nucleotides: TGTGCCAGCAGTTCGTATACAGGGGGCGCCGACTATGGCTACACCTTC.

The J gene is TRBJ1-2, the V gene TRBV11-2; D is ambiguous. This CDR3 is built from 12 residues. Germline CDR1 and CDR2: SGHAT and FQNNGV. Trimming cost V 8 bases and J 2 bases, with 9 bases left between them. In DNA, the CDR3 is TGTGCCAGCCCAAGTGGCAACTATGGCTACACCTTC. Translating it yields CASPSGNYGYTF.

This clone is a singleton in its sample. This sequence joins TRBV29-1 and TRBJ1-1; TRBD1 agrees at 7 bases. Germline V gene lookup returns CDR1 SQVTM and CDR2 ANQGSEA. The ends lost 6 bases at V and 1 base at J; junction bases unmatched: 5. The CDR3 runs 13 residues. The chain's CDR3 is CSVRGQRNTEAFF. CDR3 nucleotide sequence: TGCAGCGTGAGGGGACAGAGGAACACTGAAGCTTTCTTT.

The chain recombines TRBV6-5 with TRBJ1-4; 7 bases align to TRBD1. The trim removed 7 bases at V and 8 bases at J, leaving 7 bases unmatched. CDR3 length: 13 amino acids. Germline values: CDR1 MNHEY, CDR2 SVGAGI. The CDR3: CASKTGVEEKLFF. CDR3 sequence (DNA): TGTGCCAGCAAAACAGGGGTGGAAGAAAAACTGTTTTTT.

The chain uses TRBV7-2 and TRBJ1-4; no reliable D call. The CDR3 is made up of 15 amino acids. Trimming stripped 3 bases from V and 0 bases from J, with 8 bases between. The germline gives CDR1 SGHTA, CDR2 FQGNSA. For the CDR3, the DNA is TGTGCCAGCAGCTTCACGGGTCCAACTAATGAAAAACTGTTTTTT. Translating gives CASSFTGPTNEKLFF.

This chain connects TRBV10-2 to TRBJ1-6; 8 bases are a match to TRBD1. CDR3 size: 19 residues. Looked up from germline, CDR1 is WSHSY and CDR2 is SAAADI. The J segment lost 0 bases and the V segment lost 0 bases, leaving 7 bases of the junction unmatched. CDR3 in amino acids: CASSESWAGGASYNSPLHF. For the CDR3, the DNA is TGCGCCAGCAGTGAGTCCTGGGCAGGGGGCGCCTCCTATAATTCACCCCTCCACTTT.

The CDR3 bases are TGCAGCGTTGAAATGGGGGACAGGGGGCACTCAGGGAATAGCGATGAGCAGTTCTTC. Protein product: CSVEMGDRGHSGNSDEQFF. J is TRBJ2-1 and V is TRBV29-1; 12 bases line up with TRBD1. The germline V gene encodes CDR1 SQVTM and CDR2 ANQGSEA. J was trimmed by 8 bases and V by 2 bases; bases with no gene match: 19. The CDR3 covers 19 residues.

The chain recombines TRBV2 with TRBJ1-1; D uncertain. The CDR3 runs to 13 residues. The ends were cut back, 8 bases at V and 6 bases at J, with 16 bases in the middle. Germline V gene data show CDR1 as SNHLY and CDR2 as FYNNEI. CDR3 sequence (DNA): TGTGCCAGCTTTACGGCGCGGGCGTCTGAAGCTTTCTTT. Encoded protein: CASFTARASEAFF.

On this clone itself: The junction departs from germline at one end; a sequencing error may be responsible. The rearrangement links TRBV27 to TRBJ2-1; 7 bases are a match to TRBD1. In germline, CDR1 is MNHEY, CDR2 SMNVEV (reference sequence). CDR3 size: 14 residues. The CDR3 DNA sequence: TGTGCCAGTAGTTTAATGGACAGGTACAATGAGCAGTTCTTC. Translation gives CASSLMDRYNEQFF.

This clone was seen only a few times. The chain links TRBV5-1 to TRBJ1-6; the match to TRBD1 covers 7 bases. V gave up 5 bases and J gave up 8 bases; unmatched junction bases: 7. This CDR3 comprises 14 residues. CDR1 and CDR2 from the germline V gene are SGHRS and YFSETQ. CDR3 loop: CASRLTGNHSPLHF. The CDR3 DNA reads as TGCGCCAGCAGGCTGACAGGGAATCATTCACCCCTCCACTTT.

The chain is built from TRBV19 and TRBJ2-3, with 7 bases aligning to TRBD1. The trim removed 10 bases at V and 3 bases at J, leaving 13 bases unmatched. CDR1 is LNHDA and CDR2 is SQIVND in the germline V gene (reference sequence). This CDR3 has 15 amino acids. The DNA of the CDR3 is TGTGCCACAGGGATTCACAGGGGAAGGACAGATACGCAGTATTTT. Residues: CATGIHRGRTDTQYF.